Listed below are T cell receptor beta chains from one sample, sequenced in a study of shared clonotypes between healthy human individuals. The data were produced by immunoSEQ multiplex PCR, yet TCRdb's version contains in-frame clones alone and is incomplete. The table lists about 2.1 million clones, about 93% of them singletons, with less than 2% in the top ten. Sequenced sample: naive CD8+ T cells from PBMCs. These receptors were collected from a man younger than 35 in good health. Some clones in this sample may be carry-over from other donors' samples. CDR3s include the opening cysteine and the closing phenylalanine or tryptophan. The D gene is left open where the match is weak. For some rows the clone size is stated as once, few or many, or as a class when expanded; others skip it.

j_call d_call v_call clone_size cdr3_nt cdr3_aa
TRBJ1-5 NA TRBV7-6 NA TGTGCCAGCAGCCCCAGGGAAGGGCGCAATCAGCCCCAGCATTTT CASSPREGRNQPQHF
TRBJ1-1 NA TRBV28 NA TGTGCCAGCACCCAGGGTCCTGAAGCTTTCTTT CASTQGPEAFF
TRBJ1-2 NA TRBV19 NA TGTGCCAGTAGTACCCATTTCCCGGGACGGCCTAACTATGGCTACACCTTC CASSTHFPGRPNYGYTF
TRBJ1-1 NA TRBV19 NA TGTGCCAGTGGTTCGCTCGGGGGGCACACTGAAGCTTTCTTT CASGSLGGHTEAFF
TRBJ2-4 NA TRBV5-1 NA TGCGCCAGCAGCTGCTACAGGGGGGGCCTCGGGGACATGGGCCGCCTCAAAAACATTCAGTACTTC CASSCYRGGLGDMGRLKNIQYF
TRBJ1-2 NA TRBV25-1 NA TGTGCCAGCAGTGAATATAGCGCCGGCTACACCTTC CASSEYSAGYTF
TRBJ2-1 NA TRBV13 NA TGTGCCAGCACCAAGGACAGACCCTACAATGAGCAGTTCTTC CASTKDRPYNEQFF
TRBJ1-1 NA TRBV11-2 NA TGTGCCAGCAGCCCCACTGTGAACACTGAAGCTTTCTTT CASSPTVNTEAFF
TRBJ2-5 TRBD2 TRBV6-5 NA TGTGCCAGCAGTTACTCCCCTAGCGGGGTACAAGAGACCCAGTACTTC CASSYSPSGVQETQYF
TRBJ2-3 TRBD2 TRBV2 NA TGTGCCAGCAGTCCCGGGTGGCGGGAGGCGACAGATACGCAGTATTTT CASSPGWREATDTQYF
TRBJ2-7 TRBD1 TRBV7-9 NA TGTGCCAGCAGCCCTCACGTCACAGGGGGCCGCTACGAGCAGTACTTC CASSPHVTGGRYEQYF
TRBJ2-5 NA TRBV4-3 NA TGCGCCAGCAGCTCGGAGGTCAGGGAGACCCAGTACTTC CASSSEVRETQYF
TRBJ1-2 NA TRBV7-9 few TGTGCCAGCAGCCCAAATCTAGATGGCAGAACAGAATATGGCTACACCTTC CASSPNLDGRTEYGYTF
TRBJ2-3 TRBD1 TRBV7-3 NA TGTGCCAGCAGCTCTACAGGGGCCAACACAGATACGCAGTATTTT CASSSTGANTDTQYF
TRBJ2-1 TRBD2 TRBV27 NA TGTGCCAGCATCCCCCTAGCGGGAAGCAATGAGCAGTTCTTC CASIPLAGSNEQFF
TRBJ2-7 NA TRBV27 NA TGTGCCAGCAGTTTATCCTGGTACTACGAGCAGTACTTC CASSLSWYYEQYF
TRBJ2-2 NA TRBV4-1 NA TGCGCCAGCAGCCAAGCAGGGGCCGGGGAGCTGTTTTTT CASSQAGAGELFF
TRBJ2-1 NA TRBV7-8 once TGTGCCAGCAGCTTGGGGGGGCCCCAGTTCTTC CASSLGGPQFF
TRBJ1-1 NA TRBV27 NA TGTGCCAGCAGTTCTTCCGCAATCACTGAAGCTTTCTTT CASSSSAITEAFF
TRBJ2-1 TRBD2 TRBV19 NA TGTGCCAGTAGTATTTCGCCGGGACTAGCGGGATACAATGAGCAGTTCTTC CASSISPGLAGYNEQFF
TRBJ2-3 TRBD2 TRBV2 NA TGTGCCAGCAGTGGGCTAGCGGGAGGGGATACGCAGTATTTT CASSGLAGGDTQYF
TRBJ2-5 TRBD2 TRBV7-9 NA TGTGCCAGCAGCCAAGGGCCGACTAGCGGGAATAAAGAGACCCAGTACTTC CASSQGPTSGNKETQYF
TRBJ2-7 NA TRBV10-2 NA TGCGCCAGCAGTGAAGATAGGACAGACCCCTACGAGCAGTACTTC CASSEDRTDPYEQYF
TRBJ2-1 TRBD2 TRBV29-1 NA TGCAGCGGCGCAGGAGGTAGCGGGAATTACAATGAGCAGTTCTTC CSGAGGSGNYNEQFF
TRBJ1-4 TRBD1 TRBV2 NA TGTGCCAGCAGTACGGCGAGGGGACAGGGGGCGTCTAATGAAAAACTGTTTTTT CASSTARGQGASNEKLFF
TRBJ2-1 TRBD1 TRBV7-3 NA TGTGCCAGCAGCCCCGGGACAGGGGCCTACAATGAGCAGTTCTTC CASSPGTGAYNEQFF
TRBJ2-7 NA TRBV5-6 NA TGTGCCAGCAGCCCTGGAAGCGGAGGCTCCTACGAGCAGTACTTC CASSPGSGGSYEQYF
TRBJ1-1 NA TRBV6-5 NA TGTGCCAGCAGTATGGGACGGCTGATGAACACTGAAGCTTTCTTT CASSMGRLMNTEAFF
TRBJ2-7 NA TRBV7-9 NA TGTGCCAGCAGCCGGGACGTAGAGCAGTACTTC CASSRDVEQYF
TRBJ2-2 TRBD2 TRBV6-1 NA TGTGCCAGCACCCCACTAGCGCCCGGGGAGCTGTTTTTT CASTPLAPGELFF
TRBJ2-2 NA TRBV7-9 NA TGTGCCAGCAGCTTGGGACGGACCACCGGGGAGCTGTTTTTT CASSLGRTTGELFF
TRBJ2-1 NA TRBV5-1 NA TGCGCCAGCAGCTGGGTGGGGGGCAAGGAGCAGTTCTTC CASSWVGGKEQFF
TRBJ1-2 TRBD1 TRBV13 NA TGTGCCAGCAGCCCCCGGACAGGGGGAGGCTATGGCTACACCTTC CASSPRTGGGYGYTF
TRBJ1-3 NA TRBV28 NA TGTGCCAGCAGTCTAAACAGGGAGTGGAACACCATATATTTT CASSLNREWNTIYF
TRBJ2-7 NA TRBV19 NA TGTGCCAGTAGTATAGATGGCGGGGACGAGCAGTACTTC CASSIDGGDEQYF
TRBJ2-7 TRBD1 TRBV27 NA TGTGCCAGCAGTCCTAACCTACAGGGGGCACGGGAGCAGTACTTC CASSPNLQGAREQYF
TRBJ2-3 TRBD2 TRBV23-1 NA TGCGCCAGCAGTCATGGGACTAGCGGGATAGGGGATACGCAGTATTTT CASSHGTSGIGDTQYF